This is a list of T cell receptor beta chains from one sample in a study of shared clonotypes between healthy human individuals. Method: immunoSEQ multiplex PCR; TCRdb's copy keeps in-frame clones and lacks some. This table has 950,000 to 1,100,000 clones, approximately 68% appearing once. The sequencing sample was made of memory CD4+ T cells sorted from blood. Receptor source: a man between 18 and 35 years old in good health. CDR3s include the opening cysteine and the closing phenylalanine or tryptophan. D genes are given only for firm matches. Where a row states a size, it is once, few, many or the class of an expanded clone; other rows omit it.

cdr3_aa,cdr3_nt,clone_size,j_call,v_call,d_call
CASSFNRGPYEQYF,TGTGCCAGCAGCTTTAACAGGGGGCCCTACGAGCAGTACTTC,NA,TRBJ2-7,TRBV7-2,TRBD1
CASRRTGANYGYTF,TGTGCCAGCAGAAGGACAGGGGCTAACTATGGCTACACCTTC,NA,TRBJ1-2,TRBV27,TRBD1
CASNPGGKGYEQYF,TGTGCCAGCAACCCTGGGGGGAAGGGGTACGAGCAGTACTTC,NA,TRBJ2-7,TRBV28,NA
CASSYSEGVTEAFF,TGTGCCAGCAGTTACTCAGAGGGAGTCACTGAAGCTTTCTTT,NA,TRBJ1-1,TRBV6-5,NA
CASSPSGQHEQYF,TGTGCCAGCTCACCATCGGGGCAGCACGAGCAGTACTTC,once,TRBJ2-7,TRBV18,NA
CAWSPGGRGRLPNNEQFF,TGTGCCTGGAGCCCAGGGGGCAGGGGAAGACTTCCGAACAATGAGCAGTTCTTC,NA,TRBJ2-1,TRBV30,TRBD1
CASSETIGRYTF,TGTGCCAGCAGCGAAACGATCGGACGTTACACCTTC,NA,TRBJ1-2,TRBV7-2,NA
CASSLTGCPYEQYF,TGTGCCAGCAGCTTAACAGGGTGCCCCTACGAGCAGTACTTC,once,TRBJ2-7,TRBV21-1,NA
CAWSRDRLIGPLHF,TGTGCCTGGAGTAGGGACAGGCTAATAGGTCCCCTCCACTTT,NA,TRBJ1-6,TRBV30,TRBD1
CASSPLGGYTDTQYF,TGCGCCAGCAGCCCCCTAGGGGGATACACAGATACGCAGTATTTT,many,TRBJ2-3,TRBV5-1,NA
CASRREANYGYTF,TGTGCCAGTAGACGGGAAGCTAACTATGGCTACACCTTC,NA,TRBJ1-2,TRBV25-1,NA
CASSHGGVLAKNIQYF,TGTGCCAGCAGCCACGGCGGTGTACTAGCCAAAAACATTCAGTACTTC,NA,TRBJ2-4,TRBV14,NA
CASSSRGGYNSPLHF,TGTGCCAGCAGCTCGAGGGGGGGGTACAATTCACCCCTCCACTTT,NA,TRBJ1-6,TRBV28,NA
CAWKGQGRNIQYF,TGTGCCTGGAAGGGTCAGGGCAGGAACATTCAGTACTTC,NA,TRBJ2-4,TRBV30,NA
CSAALSVEQYF,TGCAGTGCCGCCCTTAGCGTCGAGCAGTACTTC,NA,TRBJ2-7,TRBV20-1,NA
CASSALDEQYF,TGTGCCAGCAGTGCCCTGGACGAGCAGTACTTC,NA,TRBJ2-7,TRBV6-5,NA
CASSYDRVNYGYTF,TGTGCCAGCAGTTACGACAGGGTCAACTATGGCTACACCTTC,NA,TRBJ1-2,TRBV6-5,TRBD1
CASSLVRGYQETQYF,TGTGCCAGCAGCTTAGTCAGGGGGTACCAAGAGACCCAGTACTTC,NA,TRBJ2-5,TRBV7-2,TRBD1
CASSPGDRLTTSTDTQYF,TGTGCCAGCTCCCCGGGGGACAGACTTACCACTAGCACAGATACGCAGTATTTT,NA,TRBJ2-3,TRBV18,NA
CASSPSLAGELFF,TGTGCCAGTAGTCCGTCCCTAGCCGGGGAGCTGTTTTTT,NA,TRBJ2-2,TRBV19,NA
CASSVPGLGKLFF,TGTGCCAGCAGTGTACCAGGGCTGGGAAAACTGTTTTTT,NA,TRBJ1-4,TRBV28,NA
CTSRSGRGGCVKNIQYF,TGCACCAGCAGGAGCGGGCGGGGCGGTTGTGTCAAAAACATTCAGTACTTC,NA,TRBJ2-4,TRBV1,NA
CSVGQTSGRTDTQYF,TGCAGCGTTGGCCAGACTAGCGGGAGGACAGATACGCAGTATTTT,NA,TRBJ2-3,TRBV29-1,TRBD2
CASSQGGRGGDTQYF,TGTGCCAGCAGCCAAGGCGGGAGAGGAGGAGATACGCAGTATTTT,once,TRBJ2-3,TRBV14,TRBD2
CASSQSASGRAQMYEQYF,TGCGCCAGCAGCCAATCGGCTAGCGGGAGGGCCCAAATGTACGAGCAGTACTTC,NA,TRBJ2-7,TRBV4-1,TRBD2
CASRGGQRTGELFF,TGTGCCAGCAGGGGGGGACAGAGAACCGGGGAGCTGTTTTTT,NA,TRBJ2-2,TRBV6-1,NA
CASSIGYEQYF,TGTGCCAGCAGTATTGGCTACGAGCAGTACTTC,NA,TRBJ2-7,TRBV28,NA
CASRDTANTGELFF,TGTGCCAGCAGGGACACCGCGAACACCGGGGAGCTGTTTTTT,once,TRBJ2-2,TRBV27,NA
CASSPPGRDYGYTF,TGTGCCAGTAGTCCGCCAGGTAGGGACTATGGCTACACCTTC,NA,TRBJ1-2,TRBV19,NA